This T cell receptor beta chain is drawn from a study of post-analysis software for immune sequencing data. Study observations and caveats: Higher frequency in patients than in controls was seen for roughly five TRBV segments, with TRBV5-6, TRBV5-1 and TRBV20-1 among them. Controls significantly exceeded multiple sclerosis patients in normalized Chao1 diversity. Those samples that were prepared in the same batch co-clustered strongly by F measure.

This CDR3 is built from 13 residues. Germline V gene lookup returns CDR1 MRHNA and CDR2 SNTAGT. V shed 3 bases and J shed 4 bases, with 9 bases lying between them. This clonotype turned up a few times. The target antigen is unknown. Every TCR beta cDNA library bore unique molecular identifiers. One entry per CDR3 protein, called by TCRdb with MiXCR from the PCR reads. The sample consists of 750,000 to 950,000 distinct CDR3 sequences, roughly 58% of them appearing once. The rearrangement joins TRBV6-4 to TRBJ1-2; D may be TRBD1 (6 bases). Sequenced sample: blood. This clonotype was obtained from a girl between 10 and 17 years old with multiple sclerosis. The CDR3 is CASSEQQGYGYTF. The CDR3 DNA follows: TGTGCCAGCAGTGAGCAACAGGGCTATGGCTACACCTTC.